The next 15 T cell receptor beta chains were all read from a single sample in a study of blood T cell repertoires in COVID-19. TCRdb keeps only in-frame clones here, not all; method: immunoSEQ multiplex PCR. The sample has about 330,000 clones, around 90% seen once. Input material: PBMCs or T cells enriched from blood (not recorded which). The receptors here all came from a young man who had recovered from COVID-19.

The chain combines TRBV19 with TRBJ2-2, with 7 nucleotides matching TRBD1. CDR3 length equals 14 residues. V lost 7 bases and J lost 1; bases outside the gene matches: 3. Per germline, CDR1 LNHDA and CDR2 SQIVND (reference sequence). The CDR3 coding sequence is TGTGCCAGTATGAGACAGGGGAACACCGGGGAGCTGTTTTTT. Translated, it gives CASMRQGNTGELFF.

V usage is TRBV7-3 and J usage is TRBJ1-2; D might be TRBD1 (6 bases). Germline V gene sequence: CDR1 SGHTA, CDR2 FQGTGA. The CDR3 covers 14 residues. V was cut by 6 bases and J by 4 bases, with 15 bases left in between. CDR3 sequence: CASSPGDTPYGYTF. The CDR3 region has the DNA TGTGCCAGCAGTCCAGGGGACACCCCCTATGGCTACACCTTC.

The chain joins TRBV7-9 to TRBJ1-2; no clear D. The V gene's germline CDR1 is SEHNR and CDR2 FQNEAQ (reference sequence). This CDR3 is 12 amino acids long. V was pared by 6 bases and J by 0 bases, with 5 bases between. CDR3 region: CASSDTNYGYTF. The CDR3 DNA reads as TGTGCCAGCAGTGACACTAACTATGGCTACACCTTC.

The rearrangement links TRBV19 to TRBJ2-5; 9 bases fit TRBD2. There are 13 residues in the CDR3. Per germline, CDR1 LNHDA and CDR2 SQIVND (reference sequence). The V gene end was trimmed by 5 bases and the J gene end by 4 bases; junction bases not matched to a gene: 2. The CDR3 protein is CASSLAGRETQYF. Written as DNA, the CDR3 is TGTGCCAGTAGTCTAGCGGGGAGAGAGACCCAGTACTTC.

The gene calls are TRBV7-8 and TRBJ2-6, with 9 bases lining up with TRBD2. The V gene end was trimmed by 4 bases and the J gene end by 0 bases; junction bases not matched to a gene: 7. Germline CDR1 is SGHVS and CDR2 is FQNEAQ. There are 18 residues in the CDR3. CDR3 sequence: CASSSHSGGHSGANVLTF. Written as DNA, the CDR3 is TGTGCCAGCAGCTCCCATAGCGGGGGCCACTCTGGGGCCAACGTCCTGACTTTC.

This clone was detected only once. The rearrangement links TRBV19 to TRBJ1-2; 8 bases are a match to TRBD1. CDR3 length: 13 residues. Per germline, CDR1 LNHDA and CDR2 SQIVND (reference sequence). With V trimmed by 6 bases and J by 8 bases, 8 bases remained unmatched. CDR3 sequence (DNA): TGTGCCAGTAGGGTACAGGGGGGAGAAGGCTACACCTTC. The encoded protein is CASRVQGGEGYTF.

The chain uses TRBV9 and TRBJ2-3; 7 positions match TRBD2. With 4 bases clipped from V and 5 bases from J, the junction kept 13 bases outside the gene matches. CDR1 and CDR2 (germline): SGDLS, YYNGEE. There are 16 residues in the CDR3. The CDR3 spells CASSPPAGVNVDTQYF. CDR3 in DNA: TGTGCCAGCAGCCCACCCGCGGGGGTAAACGTAGATACGCAGTATTTT.

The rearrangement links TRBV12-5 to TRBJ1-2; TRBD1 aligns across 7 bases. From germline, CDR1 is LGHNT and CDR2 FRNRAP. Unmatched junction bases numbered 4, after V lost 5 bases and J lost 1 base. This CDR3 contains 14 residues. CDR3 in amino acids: CASGPGTDNYGYTF. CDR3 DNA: TGTGCTAGTGGTCCCGGGACAGATAACTATGGCTACACCTTC.

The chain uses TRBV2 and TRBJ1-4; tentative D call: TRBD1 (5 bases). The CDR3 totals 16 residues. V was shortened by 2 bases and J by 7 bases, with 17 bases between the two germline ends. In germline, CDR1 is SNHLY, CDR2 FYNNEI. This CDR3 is CASSESLGGTGEKLFF. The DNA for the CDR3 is TGTGCCAGCAGTGAAAGCCTAGGAGGGACGGGTGAAAAACTGTTTTTT.

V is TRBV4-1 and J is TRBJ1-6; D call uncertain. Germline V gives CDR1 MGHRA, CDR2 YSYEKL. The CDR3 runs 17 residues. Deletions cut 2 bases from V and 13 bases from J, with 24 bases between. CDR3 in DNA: TGCGCCAGCAGCCAACGCGGGCTAGAGGACCGTCTTAGGCCCCTCCACTTT. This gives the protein CASSQRGLEDRLRPLHF.

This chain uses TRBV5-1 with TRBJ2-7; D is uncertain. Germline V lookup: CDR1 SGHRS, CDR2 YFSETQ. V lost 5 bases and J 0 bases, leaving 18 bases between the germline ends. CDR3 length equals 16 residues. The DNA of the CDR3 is TGCGCCAGCAGGCTAATCCCCTCGGGTAGCTCCTACGAGCAGTACTTC. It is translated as CASRLIPSGSSYEQYF.

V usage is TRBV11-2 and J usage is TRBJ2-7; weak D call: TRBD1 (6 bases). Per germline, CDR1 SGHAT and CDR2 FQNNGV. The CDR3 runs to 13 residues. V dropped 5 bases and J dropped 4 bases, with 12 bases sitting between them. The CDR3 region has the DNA TGTGCCAGCAGCCACCGGACAGTTTACGAGCAGTACTTC. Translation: CASSHRTVYEQYF.

CDR3 amino acids: CASSQRQGSSYNSPLHF. The CDR3 DNA is TGTGCCAGCAGCCAAAGGCAGGGGAGCTCCTATAATTCACCCCTCCACTTT. The chain uses TRBV3-1 (or the pseudogene TRBV3-2) and TRBJ1-6; a weak D match, TRBD1 (6 bases). Germline loops: CDR1 LGHDT, CDR2 YNNKEL (reference sequence). V lost 2 bases and J lost 0, with 11 bases in between. The CDR3 contains 17 residues.

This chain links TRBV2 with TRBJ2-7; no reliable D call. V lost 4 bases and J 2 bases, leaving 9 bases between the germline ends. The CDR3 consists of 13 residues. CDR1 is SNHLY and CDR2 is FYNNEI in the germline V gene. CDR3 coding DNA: TGTGCCAGCAGTGGCAGAGGTCCCTACGAGCAGTACTTC. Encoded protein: CASSGRGPYEQYF.

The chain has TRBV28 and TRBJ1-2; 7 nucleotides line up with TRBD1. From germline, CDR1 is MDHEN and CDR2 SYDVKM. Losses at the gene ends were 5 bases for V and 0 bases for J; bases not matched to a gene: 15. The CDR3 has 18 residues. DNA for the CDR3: TGTGCCAGCAGTGGAGGGGGACAGCCCCCGTTAGCTAACTATGGCTACACCTTC. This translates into CASSGGGQPPLANYGYTF.